This TCR beta chain was found in a study of identical twins. This clonotype was detected once. TCRdb used MiXCR to reprocess the 5' RACE reads, holding one entry per CDR3 protein. This table holds fewer than 900,000 distinct CDR3 sequences, approximately 18% found once. Everyone who donated was a healthy Caucasian. This same sample was also taken into another study, of T cells expressing NK-cell markers. As that study records: Sorting was restricted to alpha-beta TCR T cells by an anti-gamma-delta TCR antibody in several experiments.

The sample taken for sequencing was PBMCs. This TCR came from a woman younger than 35 in good health.

As DNA, the CDR3 is TGTGCCAGCAGACATACAGGGGACTATGGCTACACCTTC. Translating gives CASRHTGDYGYTF. This chain connects TRBV6-1 to TRBJ1-2; TRBD1 matches at 7 bases. V trimming: 6 bases; J trimming: 3 bases; junction bases outside the gene matches: 4. Germline V gene lookup returns CDR1 MNHNS and CDR2 SASEGT. The length of the CDR3 is 13 residues.